These 9 T cell receptor beta chains originate from one sample sequenced in a study of cytotoxic CD8 clonotypes in ibrutinib-treated CLL. Clones were read by immunoSEQ multiplex PCR, and TCRdb kept only the in-frame ones, dropping some. Among 40,000 or so clones listed, 60% to 75% were seen once. The sample in question was PBMCs, obtained after 12 months of ibrutinib treatment. The receptors were sampled from a human donor with chronic lymphocytic leukemia.

This clone was seen just once. The chain links TRBV7-2 to TRBJ1-2; tentatively, D is TRBD1 (5 bases). V gave up 1 base and J gave up 2 bases, with 14 bases separating them. This CDR3 spans 16 amino acids. The germline V gene encodes CDR1 SGHTA and CDR2 FQGNSA. In DNA, the CDR3 is TGTGCCAGCAGCTTAGGCAGATCCCAGGGCAACTATGGCTACACCTTC. It is translated as CASSLGRSQGNYGYTF.

V is TRBV28 and J is TRBJ2-7; TRBD2 matches 14 bases. Germline loops: CDR1 MDHEN, CDR2 SYDVKM. There are 15 residues in the CDR3. With 5 bases clipped from V and 6 bases from J, the junction kept 6 bases outside the gene matches. The CDR3 sequence is CASSPGTSGSSEQYF. CDR3 sequence (DNA): TGTGCCAGCAGTCCGGGGACTAGCGGGAGTTCCGAGCAGTACTTC. The full variable domain, in which reference TRBV28 and TRBJ2-7 provide the parts outside the CDR3, is DVKVTQSSRYLVKRTGEKVFLECVQDMDHENMFWYRQDPGLGLRLIYFSYDVKMKEKGDIPEGYSVSREKKERFSLILESASTNQTSMYLCASSPGTSGSSEQYFGPGTRLTVT.

The J gene is TRBJ2-1, the V gene TRBV5-1, with D tentatively TRBD2 (6 bases). In germline, CDR1 is SGHRS, CDR2 YFSETQ. With 0 bases removed from V and 8 bases from J, the gap between germline ends came to 12 bases. There are 14 residues in the CDR3. CDR3 DNA sequence: TGCGCCAGCAGCTTGGAGGGAGGAGCTGATGAGCAGTTCTTC. Protein sequence: CASSLEGGADEQFF.

The CDR3 DNA reads TGTGCCAGCAAAGGACAGGGGGATCAGCCCCAGCATTTT. The encoded protein is CASKGQGDQPQHF. The V gene is TRBV2, the J gene TRBJ1-5, with 10 bases aligning to TRBD1. From germline, CDR1 is SNHLY and CDR2 FYNNEI. The CDR3 is 13 amino acids. The ends lost 7 bases at V and 5 bases at J; junction bases unmatched: 2. The full variable domain, completed using reference TRBV2 and TRBJ1-5, is EPEVTQTPSHQVTQMGQEVILRCVPISNHLYFYWYRQILGQKVEFLVSFYNNEISEKSEIFDDQFSVERPDGSNFTLKIRSTKLEDSAMYFCASKGQGDQPQHFGDGTRLSIL.

The chain uses TRBV4-2 and TRBJ2-2; no firm D call. CDR3 length: 15 amino acids. Between the trimmed V and J ends, which lost 4 bases and 6 bases, there was a span of 15 bases. Germline loops: CDR1 LGHNA, CDR2 YNFKEQ. CDR3 amino acids: CASSPPNILPGELFF. The CDR3 DNA sequence: TGTGCCAGCAGCCCGCCCAATATATTACCCGGGGAGCTGTTTTTT.

The V gene is TRBV7-2, the J gene TRBJ2-7, with 7 bases lining up with TRBD1. After removal of 0 bases from V and 6 bases from J, the junction contained 8 bases not matched to a gene. Germline CDR1 SGHTA, CDR2 FQGNSA. The CDR3 spans 15 residues. DNA of the CDR3: TGTGCCAGCAGCTTAGCAGGTCAGGGGGTGGGCGAGCAGTACTTC. It is translated as CASSLAGQGVGEQYF.

This sequence joins TRBV7-2 and TRBJ2-7; 7 bases align to TRBD1. CDR1 is SGHTA and CDR2 is FQGNSA in the germline V gene. This CDR3 is 15 amino acids long. Germline trimming cut 0 bases from V and 6 bases from J; bases unmatched to any gene: 8. CDR3 nucleotides: TGTGCCAGCAGCTTAGCGACAGGGACCCTTCTCGAGCAGTACTTC. This codes for CASSLATGTLLEQYF.

V is TRBV5-1 and J is TRBJ1-2; tentative D call: TRBD1 (5 bases). The CDR3 consists of 13 residues. Germline CDR1 is SGHRS and CDR2 is YFSETQ. V was cut by 2 bases and J by 5 bases, with 10 bases left in between. The CDR3 region has the DNA TGCGCCAGCAGCTTACAGGAATCTTATGGCTACACCTTC. Translating it yields CASSLQESYGYTF.

This chain connects TRBV12-2 to TRBJ2-3; TRBD2, as called in the table, went unchecked against the DNA. TRBV12-2 is a pseudogene locus. The CDR3 covers 16 residues. The CDR3 sequence: CASSSLAGTSTDTQYF. As DNA, the CDR3 is TGTGCCAGCAGCTCACTAGCGGGGACTAGCACAGATACGCAGTATTTT.